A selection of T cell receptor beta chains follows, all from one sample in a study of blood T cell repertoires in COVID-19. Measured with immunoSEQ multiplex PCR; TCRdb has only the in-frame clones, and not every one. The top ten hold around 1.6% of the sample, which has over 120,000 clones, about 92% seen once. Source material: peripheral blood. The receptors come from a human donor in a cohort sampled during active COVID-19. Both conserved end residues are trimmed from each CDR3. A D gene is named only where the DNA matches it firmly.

CDR3aa: ASSRGKAGNTIY
v_gene: TRBV6-4
j_gene: TRBJ1-3
d_gene: -

CDR3aa: ASSAGQTRAKNIQY
v_gene: TRBV11-2
j_gene: TRBJ2-4
d_gene: -

CDR3aa: ASSVGGHEEKLF
v_gene: TRBV9
j_gene: TRBJ1-4
d_gene: -

CDR3aa: ASSEGTWTGPLVDTQY
v_gene: TRBV7-9
j_gene: TRBJ2-3
d_gene: TRBD1

CDR3aa: ASSYARTEAF
v_gene: TRBV6-2/TRBV6-3
j_gene: TRBJ1-1
d_gene: -

CDR3aa: ASSSGLAGEGSYEQY
v_gene: TRBV7-7
j_gene: TRBJ2-7
d_gene: TRBD2

CDR3aa: ASSQPSGGPVETQY
v_gene: TRBV3-1/TRBV3-2
j_gene: TRBJ2-5
d_gene: TRBD2

CDR3aa: ASSLVGTSGGEQF
v_gene: TRBV5-1
j_gene: TRBJ2-1
d_gene: TRBD2

CDR3aa: ASTATGGANTGELF
v_gene: TRBV19
j_gene: TRBJ2-2
d_gene: TRBD1

CDR3aa: ASSQDRQGGVGTDTQY
v_gene: TRBV3-1/TRBV3-2
j_gene: TRBJ2-3
d_gene: -

CDR3aa: ASTFYSMNTEAF
v_gene: TRBV6-5
j_gene: TRBJ1-1
d_gene: -

CDR3aa: ASSLTGPSTNEKLF
v_gene: TRBV27
j_gene: TRBJ1-4
d_gene: -

CDR3aa: ASSVGDWGWDEQF
v_gene: TRBV9
j_gene: TRBJ2-1
d_gene: -

CDR3aa: ASSLASQGANYEQY
v_gene: TRBV7-9
j_gene: TRBJ2-7
d_gene: TRBD1